This T cell receptor beta chain emerged from a study of graft-versus-host responses after intestinal transplantation. Study conclusions and caveats: Graft-donor T cell macrochimerism in patients accompanied high graft-versus-host to host-versus-graft clonal ratios in allografts. Ileal or blood samples showed some GvH clones first, and such clones were also found in recipient marrow. Early post-transplant HvG declines tracked with peak circulating GvH clone levels.

Germline-derived CDR1 and CDR2 are MNHEY and SVGAGI. The V end was cut by 0 bases, the J end by 4 bases, with 9 bases between. The CDR3 consists of 14 residues. About this clone itself: Antigen unknown.

Here immunoSEQ multiplex PCR was the method, and the copy in TCRdb shows in-frame clones only, minus some. The data contain around 120,000 clones, 90% to 95% of them singletons. This TCR came from a human donor who received an intestinal transplant. The starting material was unstimulated CD4+ T cells sorted from spleen or lymph node cells, obtained before intestinal transplant. This chain uses TRBV6-5 with TRBJ1-1, with D maybe TRBD1 (5 bases). The chain's CDR3 is CASSYSGQSTEAFF. The DNA for the CDR3 is TGTGCCAGCAGTTACTCGGGGCAGAGCACTGAAGCTTTCTTT.